This T cell receptor (beta chain) emerged from a study of blood T cell repertoires in COVID-19. In the study overall: In each case, the material was cDNA or gDNA derived from T cells, B-cell-depleted T cells, or PBMCs.

This CDR3 has 18 amino acids. Germline CDR1 and CDR2: MDHEN and SYDVKM. The J segment lost 1 base and the V segment lost 2 bases, leaving 11 bases of the junction unmatched. Authors' analysis steps: Using reference gene primer amplification, nucleated cell counts were estimated. Produced via immunoSEQ multiplex PCR; TCRdb's table is partial and in-frame only. The V and J calls and clone size were taken over from that table, and D and trimming were inferred from the DNA. The table has 120,000 or so clones, about four fifths seen once. The chain joins TRBV28 to TRBJ1-1; TRBD1 aligns across 9 bases. Sequenced material: peripheral blood. The source of this sequence is a man in his 60s with acute or convalescent COVID-19. The DNA of the CDR3 is TGTGCCAGCAGTTTAATTCGGACAGGGGTCTACCAGAACACTGAAGCTTTCTTT. The encoded protein is CASSLIRTGVYQNTEAFF.